The 8 T cell receptor beta chains reported below all come from one sample, sequenced in a study of human T cells and chemical hapten exposure. Time point: pre-sensitization, week 0. Documented treatment: therapeutic diphenylcyclopropenone sensitization with weekly scalp DPC. MiXCR, run by TCRdb on the RACE reads, gives a single entry per CDR3 protein. The table records 65,000 to 90,000 distinct CDR3 sequences, 13% to 15% of them present only once. This sample comprised whole blood, obtained in connection with sensitization to the hapten diphenylcyclopropenone (DPC). Source of these receptors: a woman aged 45-60 years with alopecia areata. Some clones in this sample may be carry-over from other donors' samples.

The rearrangement uses TRBV20-1 and TRBJ2-7, with TRBD1 matching over 7 bases. The CDR3 covers 13 residues. Losses at the gene ends were 6 bases for V and 2 bases for J; bases not matched to a gene: 7. In germline, CDR1 is DFQATT, CDR2 SNEGSKA (reference sequence). This chain's CDR3 is CSAPGQHTYEQYF. The CDR3 bases are TGCAGTGCCCCGGGACAGCACACCTACGAGCAGTACTTC.

The rearrangement joins TRBV6-5 to TRBJ2-3; 7 positions agree with TRBD2. J was trimmed by 7 bases and V by 2 bases; bases with no gene match: 6. This CDR3 spans 14 amino acids. CDR1 is MNHEY and CDR2 is SVGAGI in the germline V gene. CDR3 DNA sequence: TGTGCCAGCAGTTACCGTGGGAGGGTCAATACGCAGTATTTT. It translates to CASSYRGRVNTQYF.

This clonotype was picked up a small number of times. CDR3 region: CASRVTGVGYTF. For the CDR3, the DNA is TGTGCCAGCAGGGTAACAGGGGTTGGCTACACCTTC. V gene TRBV2 combines with J gene TRBJ1-2, with 7 nucleotides matching TRBD1. In germline, CDR1 is SNHLY, CDR2 FYNNEI. The trim removed 6 bases at V and 7 bases at J, leaving 5 bases unmatched. CDR3 length equals 12 residues.

This clonotype was counted once. This chain joins TRBV4-3 and TRBJ1-1; perhaps TRBD1 as D (5 bases). The CDR3 runs 14 residues. Germline CDR1 reads LGHNA; CDR2 reads YSLEER. V lost 0 bases and J lost 4, with 9 bases in between. CDR3 protein: CASSQDTGRTEAFF. The DNA for the CDR3 is TGCGCCAGCAGCCAAGATACGGGGCGCACTGAAGCTTTCTTT.

This clonotype was detected a few times. The chain couples TRBV11-2 to TRBJ2-7, with D possibly TRBD1 on 5 matching bases. The CDR3 runs to 15 residues. With 6 bases removed from V and 2 bases from J, the gap between germline ends came to 17 bases. Germline V gene sequence: CDR1 SGHAT, CDR2 FQNNGV. The CDR3 sequence is CASSPLGPGPYEQYF. As DNA, the CDR3 is TGTGCCAGCAGTCCGCTAGGCCCAGGGCCCTACGAGCAGTACTTC.

The rearrangement links TRBV6-5 to TRBJ1-2; tentative D call: TRBD1 (5 bases). Germline CDR1 reads MNHEY; CDR2 reads SVGAGI. V lost 6 bases and J lost 0, with 14 bases in between. There are 15 residues in the CDR3. CDR3 sequence reads: CASRRQGGANYGYTF. CDR3 DNA: TGTGCCAGCAGGCGGCAAGGAGGGGCTAACTATGGCTACACCTTC.

The chain links TRBV20-1 to TRBJ2-1, with 8 bases that match TRBD1. The CDR3 consists of 14 residues. CDR1 is DFQATT, CDR2 SNEGSKA, per germline (reference sequence). V shed 3 bases, J shed 4 bases, and the junction held 5 bases outside the gene matches. The CDR3 sequence is CSARVDRAYNEQFF. CDR3 in DNA: TGCAGTGCTAGGGTGGACAGGGCTTACAATGAGCAGTTCTTC.

As for this clonotype: Germline and junction disagree at one end, which may indicate a read error. The gene calls are TRBV6-6 and TRBJ2-1; D is ambiguous. The CDR3 loop spans 14 amino acids. Looked up from germline, CDR1 is MNHNY and CDR2 is SVGAGI (reference sequence). The CDR3 coding sequence is TGTGCCAGCAGTTACCCAGCCTCCGACAATGAGCAGTTCTTC. This encodes CASSYPASDNEQFF.